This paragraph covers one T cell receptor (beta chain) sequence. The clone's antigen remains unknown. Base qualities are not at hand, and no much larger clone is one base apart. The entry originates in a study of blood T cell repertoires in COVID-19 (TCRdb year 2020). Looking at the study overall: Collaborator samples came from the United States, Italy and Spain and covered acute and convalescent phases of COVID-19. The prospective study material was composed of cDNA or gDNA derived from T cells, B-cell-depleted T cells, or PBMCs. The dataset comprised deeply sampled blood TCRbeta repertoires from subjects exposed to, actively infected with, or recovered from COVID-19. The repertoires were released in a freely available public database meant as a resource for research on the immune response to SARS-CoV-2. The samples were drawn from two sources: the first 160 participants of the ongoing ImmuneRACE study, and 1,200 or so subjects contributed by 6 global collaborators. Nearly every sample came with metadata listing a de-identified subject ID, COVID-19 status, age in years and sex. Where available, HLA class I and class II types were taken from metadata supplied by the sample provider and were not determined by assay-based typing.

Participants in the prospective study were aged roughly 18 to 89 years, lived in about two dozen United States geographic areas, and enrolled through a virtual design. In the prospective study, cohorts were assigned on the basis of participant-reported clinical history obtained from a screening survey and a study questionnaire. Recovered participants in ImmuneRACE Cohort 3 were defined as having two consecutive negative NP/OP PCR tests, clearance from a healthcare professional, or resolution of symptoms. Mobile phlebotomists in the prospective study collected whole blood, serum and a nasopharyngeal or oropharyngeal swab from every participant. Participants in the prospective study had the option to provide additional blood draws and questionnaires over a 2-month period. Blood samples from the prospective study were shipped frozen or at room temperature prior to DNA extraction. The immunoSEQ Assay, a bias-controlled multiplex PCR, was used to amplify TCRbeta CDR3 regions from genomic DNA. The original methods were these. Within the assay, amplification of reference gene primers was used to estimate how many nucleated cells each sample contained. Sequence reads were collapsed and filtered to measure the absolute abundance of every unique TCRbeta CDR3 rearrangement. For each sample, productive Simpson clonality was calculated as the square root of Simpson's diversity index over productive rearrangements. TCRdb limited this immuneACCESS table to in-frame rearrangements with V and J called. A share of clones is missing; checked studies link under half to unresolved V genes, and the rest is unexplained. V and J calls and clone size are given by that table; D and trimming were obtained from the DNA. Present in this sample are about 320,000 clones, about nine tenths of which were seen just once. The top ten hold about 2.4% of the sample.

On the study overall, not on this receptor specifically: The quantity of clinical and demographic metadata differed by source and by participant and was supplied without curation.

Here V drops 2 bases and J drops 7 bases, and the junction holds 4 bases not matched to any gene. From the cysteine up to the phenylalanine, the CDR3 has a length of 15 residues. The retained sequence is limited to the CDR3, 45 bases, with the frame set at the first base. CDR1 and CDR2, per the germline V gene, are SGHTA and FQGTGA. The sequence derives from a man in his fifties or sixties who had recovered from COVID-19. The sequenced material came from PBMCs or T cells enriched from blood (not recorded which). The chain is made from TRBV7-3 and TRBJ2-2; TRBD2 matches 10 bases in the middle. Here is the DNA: TGTGCCAGCAGCTTAGCTAGCGGGAGATACGGGGAGCTGTTTTTT. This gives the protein CASSLASGRYGELFF.